The 9 T cell receptor beta chains in this list originate from one sample, sequenced in a study of T cells expressing NK-cell markers. TCRdb reprocessed the 5' RACE reads and reports one entry per CDR3 protein, with no DNA. Here the sample table reports about 390,000 distinct CDR3 sequences. Sequenced input: blood T cells: a sorted CD56 or NKG2C T cell subset, CD4+ or CD8+ T cells, or bulk PBMC T cells (not recorded which). The receptors shown here come from a woman aged 45-65 years in good health.

V and J are TRBV6-5 and TRBJ2-1. The CDR3 runs to 14 residues. Per germline, CDR1 MNHEY and CDR2 SVGAGI. The CDR3 sequence: CASSFQPRSNEQFF.

The rearrangement uses TRBV3-1 and TRBJ1-5; the TCRdb D gene call, TRBD1, has no DNA to confirm it. The CDR3 has 17 residues. CDR1 is LGHDT, CDR2 YNNKEL, per germline (reference sequence). This chain's CDR3 is CASSQDYGGVSNQPQHF.

This chain uses TRBV7-8 with TRBJ2-7; the D call of TRBD2 rests on TCRdb alone, since no DNA is present to check it. Germline V gene sequence: CDR1 SGHVS, CDR2 FQNEAQ. The CDR3 is 15 amino acids. The CDR3 sequence is CASSSSREAAYEQYF.

The chain combines TRBV12-3 or TRBV12-4 with TRBJ2-7; no DNA is available, so the TRBD1 call from TCRdb remains unchecked. This CDR3 has 15 amino acids. The CDR3 region is CASSSPRQGAAEQYF.

The rearrangement links TRBV14 to TRBJ2-1; TCRdb's D gene call, TRBD2, goes unchecked for lack of DNA. This CDR3 contains 15 residues. Germline assignment: CDR1 SGHDN and CDR2 FVKESK. CDR3 loop: CASSQGTSGRNEQFF. The full variable domain, with the rest looked up from reference TRBV14 and TRBJ2-1, is EAGVTQFPSHSVIEKGQTVTLRCDPISGHDNLYWYRRVMGKEIKFLLHFVKESKQDESGMPNNRFLAERTGGTYSTLKVQPAELEDSGVYFCASSQGTSGRNEQFFGPGTRLTVL.

The chain uses TRBV5-1 and TRBJ2-1; there is no DNA to check the TCRdb D call of TRBD1. Per germline, CDR1 SGHRS and CDR2 YFSETQ. The CDR3 extends over 15 amino acids. CDR3 amino acids: CASSLGTGSYNEQFF.

The rearrangement uses TRBV15 and TRBJ2-7; the TRBD1 assignment by TCRdb is unverifiable without DNA. CDR1 and CDR2 from the germline V gene are LNHNV and YYDKDF (reference sequence). The CDR3 sequence is 15 residues long. CDR3 protein: CATSRAGGSSYEQYF.

The chain links TRBV3-1 to TRBJ1-1; TCRdb's D call, TRBD1, is unchecked because there is no DNA. The CDR3 is 14 amino acids. The V gene's germline CDR1 is LGHDT and CDR2 YNNKEL (reference sequence). The CDR3 sequence is CASSPGQGRTEAFF.

The chain is built from TRBV6-5 and TRBJ2-1; TCRdb's D gene call, TRBD1, goes unchecked for lack of DNA. The CDR3 is 16 amino acids. Germline-derived CDR1 and CDR2 are MNHEY and SVGAGI. CDR3 in amino acids: CASSETGTGSYNEQFF.